This T cell receptor beta chain is drawn from a study of T cell responses to AZD1222 COVID-19 vaccine. Libraries were prepared by immunoSEQ multiplex PCR; TCRdb keeps only in-frame clonotypes and omits some of them. The profile covers 140,000 to 150,000 clones, with about 93% appearing a single time and roughly 5% taken by the ten largest. The V and J ends lost 1 base and 7 bases respectively, with 7 bases between them. This CDR3 has 12 residues. Germline lookup yields CDR1 SEHNR and CDR2 FQNEAQ (reference sequence). The receptor was derived from an adult in good health. This specimen consisted of peripheral blood, obtained on day 0 of AZD1222 vaccination. The gene calls are TRBV7-9 and TRBJ1-1; D gene ambiguous. For the CDR3, the DNA is TGTGCCAGCAGCTTAGTGGTTGGTGAAGCTTTCTTT. This gives the protein CASSLVVGEAFF.